Included here is one TCR beta chain sequence, with context. Its cognate antigen is unknown. Every bit of the isolated RNA underwent reverse transcription, so sequencing read expressed TCRB transcripts. The read count averaged approximately 3.3 million across naive, central memory and regulatory T cell samples. The repertoire was sequenced with immunoSEQ multiplex PCR; TCRdb's copy has only in-frame clones and lacks some. The sample shows 640,000 or so clones, around an eighth of them seen only once. This record belongs to a study of beta chain features in type 1 diabetes. Points from the study as a whole: Moderately but significantly shorter TCRB CDR3s were found in Type 1 diabetes patients in all four CD4+ subsets.

A single heparinised draw of approximately 100 mL on average was taken per donor. Isolation of CD4+ naive, central memory, regulatory and stem cell-like memory cells was achieved by sorting via CD45RO/CCR7/CD25/CD127/CD95/CD27. Post-sort purity exceeded 98% for all sorted populations. Material: naive CD4+ T cells from blood. The sequence came from a man in his late teens or twenties with type 1 diabetes.

The CDR3 spells CASSEVGRVREKLFF. CDR3 sequence (DNA): TGTGCCAGCAGTGAAGTAGGCAGGGTCAGAGAAAAACTGTTTTTT. The J gene is TRBJ1-4, the V gene TRBV25-1, with a tentative D call TRBD1 (5 bases). This CDR3 spans 15 amino acids. The ends were cut back, 2 bases at V and 8 bases at J, with 15 bases in the middle. From germline, CDR1 is MGHDK and CDR2 SYGVNS.